This TCR beta chain comes out of a study of cytomegalovirus exposure and HLA in healthy donors. A remark on this clone: As yet, its antigen is unknown.

PCR involved 60 Vbeta and 13 Jbeta primers. Authors' data handling: A later analysis tallied approximately 78 million unique TCR beta chains, about 11 million of them shared. Assay: immunoSEQ multiplex PCR; the TCRdb copy retains only in-frame clones and omits some. The D gene and trimming were derived from the DNA, and the V and J assignments and clone size from that table. The sample yields 84,000 or so clones, approximately 79% seen once. CDR1 is GTSNPN, CDR2 SVGIG, per germline (reference sequence). The CDR3 is 13 amino acids. J lost 4 bases, V lost 5 bases, and 5 bases had no gene match. Study-wide findings and caveats: Productive status was seen about 90% or about 30% of the time for most TCR beta V segments in an earlier analysis. Likely technical artifact: a cluster of highly shared sequence variants.

The chain couples TRBV30 to TRBJ1-2; 9 bases map to TRBD1. What was sequenced was PBMCs. The clonotype originates from a human donor in good health. CDR3: CAWQPGQGYGYTF. The CDR3 DNA sequence: TGTGCCTGGCAACCGGGACAGGGCTATGGCTACACCTTC.